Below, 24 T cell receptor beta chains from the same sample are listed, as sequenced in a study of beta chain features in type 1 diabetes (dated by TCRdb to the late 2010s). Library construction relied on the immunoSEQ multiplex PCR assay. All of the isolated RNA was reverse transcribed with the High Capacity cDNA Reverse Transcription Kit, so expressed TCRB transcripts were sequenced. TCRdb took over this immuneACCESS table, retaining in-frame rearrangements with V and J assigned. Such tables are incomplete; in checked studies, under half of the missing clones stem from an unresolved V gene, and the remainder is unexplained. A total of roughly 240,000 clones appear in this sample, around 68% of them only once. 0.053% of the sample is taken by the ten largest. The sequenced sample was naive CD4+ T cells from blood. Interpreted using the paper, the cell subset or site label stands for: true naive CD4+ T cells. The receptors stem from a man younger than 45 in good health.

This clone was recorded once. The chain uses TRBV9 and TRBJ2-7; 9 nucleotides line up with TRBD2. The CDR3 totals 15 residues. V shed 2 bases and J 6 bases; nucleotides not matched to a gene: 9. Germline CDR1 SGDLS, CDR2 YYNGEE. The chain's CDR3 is CASSVRGTSNSEQYF. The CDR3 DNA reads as TGTGCCAGCAGCGTCAGAGGGACTAGCAACAGCGAGCAGTACTTC.

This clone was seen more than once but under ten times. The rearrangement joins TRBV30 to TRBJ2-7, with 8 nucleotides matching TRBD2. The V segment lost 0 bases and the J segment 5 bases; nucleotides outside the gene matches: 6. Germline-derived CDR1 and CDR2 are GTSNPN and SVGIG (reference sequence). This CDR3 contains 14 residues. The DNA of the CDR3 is TGTGCCTGGAGTGTAAGAGCGGGAGTGGACGAGCAGTACTTC. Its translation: CAWSVRAGVDEQYF.

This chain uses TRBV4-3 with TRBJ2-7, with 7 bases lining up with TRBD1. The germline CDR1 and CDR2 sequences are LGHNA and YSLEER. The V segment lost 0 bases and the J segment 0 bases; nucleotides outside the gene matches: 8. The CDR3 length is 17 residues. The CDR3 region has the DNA TGCGCCAGCAGCCAAGATAGGGACAGCAGAAGCTCCTACGAGCAGTACTTC. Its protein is CASSQDRDSRSSYEQYF.

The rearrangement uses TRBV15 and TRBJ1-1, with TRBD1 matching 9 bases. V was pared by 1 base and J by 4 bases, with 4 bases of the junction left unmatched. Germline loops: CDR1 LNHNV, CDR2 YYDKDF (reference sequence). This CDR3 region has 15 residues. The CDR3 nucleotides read TGTGCCACCAGCAGAGTGAGACAGGGGGGCACTGAAGCTTTCTTT. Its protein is CATSRVRQGGTEAFF.

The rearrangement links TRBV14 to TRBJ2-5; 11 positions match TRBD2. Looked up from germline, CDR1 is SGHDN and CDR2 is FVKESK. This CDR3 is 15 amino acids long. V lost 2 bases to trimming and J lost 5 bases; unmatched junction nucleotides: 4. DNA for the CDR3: TGTGCCAGCAGCCAAATACTAGCGGGAGTTGAGACCCAGTACTTC. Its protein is CASSQILAGVETQYF. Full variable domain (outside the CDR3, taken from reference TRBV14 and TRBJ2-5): EAGVTQFPSHSVIEKGQTVTLRCDPISGHDNLYWYRRVMGKEIKFLLHFVKESKQDESGMPNNRFLAERTGGTYSTLKVQPAELEDSGVYFCASSQILAGVETQYFGPGTRLLVL.

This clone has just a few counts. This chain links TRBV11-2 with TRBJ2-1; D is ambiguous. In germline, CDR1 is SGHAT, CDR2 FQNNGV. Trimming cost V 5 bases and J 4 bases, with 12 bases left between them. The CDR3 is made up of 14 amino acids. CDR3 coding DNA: TGTGCCAGCAGCCCTGCACTTCTATACAATGAGCAGTTCTTC. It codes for CASSPALLYNEQFF.

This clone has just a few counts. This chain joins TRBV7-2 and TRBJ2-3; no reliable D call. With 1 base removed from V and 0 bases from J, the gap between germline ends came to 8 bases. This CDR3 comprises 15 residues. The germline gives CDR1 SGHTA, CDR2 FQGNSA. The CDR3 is CASSLEALSTDTQYF. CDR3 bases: TGTGCCAGCAGCTTAGAAGCGCTGAGCACAGATACGCAGTATTTT.

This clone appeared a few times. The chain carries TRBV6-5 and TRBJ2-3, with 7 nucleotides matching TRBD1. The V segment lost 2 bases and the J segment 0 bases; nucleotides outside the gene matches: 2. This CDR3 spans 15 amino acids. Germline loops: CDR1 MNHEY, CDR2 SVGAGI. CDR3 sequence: CASSYRTGSTDTQYF. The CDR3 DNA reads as TGTGCCAGCAGTTACAGGACAGGCAGCACAGATACGCAGTATTTT.

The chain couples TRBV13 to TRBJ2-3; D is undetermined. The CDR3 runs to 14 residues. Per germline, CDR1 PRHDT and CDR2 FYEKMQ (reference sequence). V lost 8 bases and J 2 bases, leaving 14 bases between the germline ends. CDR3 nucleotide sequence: TGTGCCAGCGCAAGGGTGCCAAACACAGATACGCAGTATTTT. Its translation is CASARVPNTDTQYF.

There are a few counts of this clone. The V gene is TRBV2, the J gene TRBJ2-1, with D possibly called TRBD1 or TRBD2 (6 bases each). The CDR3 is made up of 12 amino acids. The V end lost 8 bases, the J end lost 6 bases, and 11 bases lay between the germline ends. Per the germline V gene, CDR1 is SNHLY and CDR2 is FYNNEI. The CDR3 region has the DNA TGTGCCAGCCGACAGGAGGGCAATGAGCAGTTCTTC. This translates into CASRQEGNEQFF.

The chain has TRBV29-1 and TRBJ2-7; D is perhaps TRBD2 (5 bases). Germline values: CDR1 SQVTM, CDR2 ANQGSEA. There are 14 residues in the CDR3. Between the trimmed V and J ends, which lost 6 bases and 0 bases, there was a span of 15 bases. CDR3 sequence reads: CSVYRTGSSYEQYF. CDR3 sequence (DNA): TGCAGCGTCTATCGGACTGGCAGCTCCTACGAGCAGTACTTC.

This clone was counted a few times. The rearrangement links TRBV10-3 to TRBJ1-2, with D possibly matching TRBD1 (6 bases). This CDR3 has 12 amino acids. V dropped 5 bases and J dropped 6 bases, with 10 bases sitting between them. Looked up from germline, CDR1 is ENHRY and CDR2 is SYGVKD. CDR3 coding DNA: TGTGCCATCAGTAAGGACAGCCATGGCTACACCTTC. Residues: CAISKDSHGYTF.

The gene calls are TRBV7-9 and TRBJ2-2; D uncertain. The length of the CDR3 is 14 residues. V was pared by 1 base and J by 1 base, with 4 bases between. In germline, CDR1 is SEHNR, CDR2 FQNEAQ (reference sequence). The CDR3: CASSLEGNTGELFF. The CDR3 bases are TGTGCCAGCAGCTTAGAGGGGAACACCGGGGAGCTGTTTTTT.

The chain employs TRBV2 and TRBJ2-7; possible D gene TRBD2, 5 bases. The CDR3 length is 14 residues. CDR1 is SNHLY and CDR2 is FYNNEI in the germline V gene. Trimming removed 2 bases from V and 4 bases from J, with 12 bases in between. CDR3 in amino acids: CASSELPGSYEQYF. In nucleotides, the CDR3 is TGTGCCAGCAGTGAACTCCCGGGGAGTTACGAGCAGTACTTC.

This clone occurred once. Here the CDR3 reads CSVKGRTTDTQYF. CDR3 sequence (DNA): TGCAGCGTAAAAGGCCGAACTACAGATACGCAGTATTTT. The gene calls are TRBV29-1 and TRBJ2-3; D ambiguous. The V and J ends lost 6 bases and 3 bases respectively, with 13 bases between them. The CDR3 has 13 residues. CDR1 and CDR2 from the germline V gene are SQVTM and ANQGSEA.

As DNA, the CDR3 is TGTGCCAGCAGCTTCCAAGCCGGGACAGGACGCTACGAGCAGTACTTC. It yields the protein CASSFQAGTGRYEQYF. V gene TRBV5-4 combines with J gene TRBJ2-7, with 8 bases matching TRBD1. The CDR3 is 16 amino acids. In germline, CDR1 is SGHNT, CDR2 YYREEE (reference sequence). Losses at the gene ends were 2 bases for V and 3 bases for J; bases not matched to a gene: 10.

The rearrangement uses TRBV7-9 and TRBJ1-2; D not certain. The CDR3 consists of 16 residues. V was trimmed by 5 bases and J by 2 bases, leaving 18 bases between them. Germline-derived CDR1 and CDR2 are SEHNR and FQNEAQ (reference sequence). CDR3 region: CASSPAHPRENYGYTF. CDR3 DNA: TGTGCCAGCAGCCCTGCGCACCCGAGAGAGAACTATGGCTACACCTTC.

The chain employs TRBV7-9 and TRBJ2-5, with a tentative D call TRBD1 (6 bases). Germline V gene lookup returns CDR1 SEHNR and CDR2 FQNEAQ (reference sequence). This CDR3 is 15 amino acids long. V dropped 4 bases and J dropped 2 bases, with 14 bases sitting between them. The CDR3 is CASSSHRAQQETQYF. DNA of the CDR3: TGTGCCAGCAGCTCGCACAGGGCCCAGCAAGAGACCCAGTACTTC.

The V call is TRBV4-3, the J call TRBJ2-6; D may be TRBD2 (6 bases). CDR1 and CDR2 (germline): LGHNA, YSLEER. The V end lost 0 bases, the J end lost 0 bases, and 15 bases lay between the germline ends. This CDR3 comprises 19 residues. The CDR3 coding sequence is TGCGCCAGCAGCCAAGATAATGGCGGGACCGACTCTGGGGCCAACGTCCTGACTTTC. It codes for CASSQDNGGTDSGANVLTF.

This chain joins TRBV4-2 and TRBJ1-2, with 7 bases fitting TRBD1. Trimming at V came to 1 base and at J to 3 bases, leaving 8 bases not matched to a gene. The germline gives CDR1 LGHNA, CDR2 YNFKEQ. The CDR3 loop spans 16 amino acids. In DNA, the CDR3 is TGTGCCAGCAGCCAAGCTAGTACAGGGGATCACTATGGCTACACCTTC. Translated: CASSQASTGDHYGYTF.

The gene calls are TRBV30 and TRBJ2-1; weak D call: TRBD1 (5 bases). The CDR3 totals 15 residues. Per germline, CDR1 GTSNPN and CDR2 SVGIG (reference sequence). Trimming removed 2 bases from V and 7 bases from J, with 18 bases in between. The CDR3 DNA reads TGTGCCTGGAGTAACCAGGGTCCCTCTAGAAATGAGCAGTTCTTC. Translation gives CAWSNQGPSRNEQFF.

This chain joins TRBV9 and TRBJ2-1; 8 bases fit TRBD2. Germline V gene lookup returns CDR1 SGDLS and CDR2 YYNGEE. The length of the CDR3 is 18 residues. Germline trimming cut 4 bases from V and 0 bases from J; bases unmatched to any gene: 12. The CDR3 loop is CASSRERGRTYSYNEQFF. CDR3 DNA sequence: TGTGCCAGCAGCCGGGAGCGCGGGAGGACCTACTCCTACAATGAGCAGTTCTTC.

The CDR3: CSVALGSYEQYF. In DNA form, the CDR3 reads TGCAGCGTTGCTCTAGGGAGCTACGAGCAGTACTTC. The genes are TRBV29-1 and TRBJ2-7; a possible D gene is TRBD2 (5 bases). The ends were cut back, 4 bases at V and 3 bases at J, with 10 bases in the middle. CDR3 length: 12 amino acids. Germline V gives CDR1 SQVTM, CDR2 ANQGSEA.

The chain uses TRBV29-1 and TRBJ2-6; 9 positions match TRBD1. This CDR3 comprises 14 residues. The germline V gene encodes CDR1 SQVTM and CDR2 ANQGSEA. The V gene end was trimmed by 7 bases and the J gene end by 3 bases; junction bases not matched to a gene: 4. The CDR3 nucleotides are TGCAGCGCGGGGACAGGGATTGGGGCCAACGTCCTGACTTTC. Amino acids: CSAGTGIGANVLTF.